This T cell receptor beta chain was observed in a study of beta chain features in type 1 diabetes. General observations from the study: When Type 1 diabetes patients were examined, their TCRB CDR3s proved moderately but significantly shorter in all four CD4+ subsets.

About this clone itself: Its cognate antigen is unknown.

The length of the CDR3 is 13 residues. Trimming cost V 9 bases and J 2 bases, with 11 bases left between them. Germline assignment: CDR1 LNHDA and CDR2 SQIVND (reference sequence). Expressed TCRB transcripts got sequenced, as all isolated RNA was reverse transcribed. Libraries were prepared by immunoSEQ multiplex PCR; TCRdb keeps only in-frame clonotypes and omits some of them. The table includes 300,000 to 350,000 clones, 13% detected once. This receptor was identified in a woman aged 18-29 years with type 1 diabetes. Input material: naive CD4+ T cells from blood. The chain couples TRBV19 to TRBJ2-1; no clear D gene. Here the CDR3 reads CASSEFAYNEQFF. CDR3 sequence (DNA): TGTGCCAGCTCAGAATTCGCCTACAATGAGCAGTTCTTC.